The 5 T cell receptor beta chains reported below all come from one sample, sequenced in a study of T cells in Graves' hyperthyroidism and ophthalmopathy. TCR beta CDR3 regions were amplified from RNA transcripts. First-round RT-PCR of the TCR CDR3 relied on the HTBI primer set. TCRdb ran MiXCR on the multiplex PCR reads and lists one entry per CDR3 protein. The sample includes about 480,000 distinct CDR3 sequences, roughly a quarter of them seen just once. The sequencing sample was made of blood. Receptor source: a woman aged 25 to 39 with Graves' ophthalmopathy.

This clonotype came up many times. This sequence joins TRBV6-1 and TRBJ2-7; 7 bases are a match to TRBD1. Germline V gene data show CDR1 as MNHNS and CDR2 as SASEGT. V dropped 7 bases and J dropped 2; count of bases not matched to a gene: 5. The CDR3 is made up of 13 amino acids. The CDR3 reads CASIGQGAYEQYF. In DNA form, the CDR3 reads TGTGCCAGCATTGGGCAGGGGGCCTACGAGCAGTACTTC.

The chain is built from TRBV6-5 and TRBJ1-1; D remains unclear. V was shortened by 2 bases and J by 5 bases, with 15 bases between the two germline ends. CDR3 length: 15 residues. The germline V gene encodes CDR1 MNHEY and CDR2 SVGAGI. DNA for the CDR3: TGTGCCAGCAGTTACCTGGATCCGGTGGGGACTGAAGCTTTCTTT. Translated: CASSYLDPVGTEAFF.

This clonotype was counted many times. The chain couples TRBV11-2 to TRBJ1-1; TRBD1 aligns across 10 bases. After removal of 7 bases from V and 3 bases from J, the junction contained 11 bases not matched to a gene. This CDR3 contains 16 residues. Per germline, CDR1 SGHAT and CDR2 FQNNGV. The CDR3 here is CASMTGGMAGHTEAFF. The CDR3 DNA follows: TGTGCCAGCATGACAGGGGGCATGGCGGGGCACACTGAAGCTTTCTTT.

The CDR3 loop reads CASSQGGLTGDNYGYTF. The DNA for the CDR3 is TGCGCCAGCAGCCAGGGGGGTCTGACAGGGGATAACTATGGCTACACCTTC. The chain is built from TRBV5-1 and TRBJ1-2, with 8 bases that match TRBD1. This CDR3 has 17 residues. Germline trimming cut 4 bases from V and 1 base from J; bases unmatched to any gene: 12. Germline CDR1 and CDR2: SGHRS and YFSETQ.

The table lists this clonotype with a few counts. The genes are TRBV7-8 and TRBJ1-3; D not certain. V lost 4 bases and J 0 bases, leaving 10 bases between the germline ends. This CDR3 region has 15 residues. The V gene's germline CDR1 is SGHVS and CDR2 FQNEAQ. This CDR3 reads CASSWSTHSGNTIYF. The CDR3 coding sequence is TGTGCCAGCAGCTGGTCTACACACTCTGGAAACACCATATATTTT.